The 5 T cell receptor beta chains in this list originate from one sample, sequenced in a study of T cell repertoires in cytomegalovirus infection. Each CDR3 protein is one row after TCRdb ran MiXCR on the reads. The table lists roughly 230,000 distinct CDR3 sequences, over 15% of them singletons. Sequenced: CD8+ T cells from PBMCs. These receptors came from a human donor in good health (CMV status not recorded). Some clones in this sample may be carry-over from other donors' samples.

This clonotype showed up just a few times. The V and J genes are TRBV6-5 and TRBJ2-2; no reliable D call. Germline assignment: CDR1 MNHEY and CDR2 SVGAGI. V lost 0 bases, J lost 0 bases, and 5 bases lay in between. The CDR3 sequence is 15 residues long. In nucleotides, the CDR3 is TGTGCCAGCAGTTACTCAACATCGAACACCGGGGAGCTGTTTTTT. It is translated as CASSYSTSNTGELFF.

The V and J genes are TRBV3-1 and TRBJ2-1; the D gene is possibly TRBD2 (6 bases). CDR1 and CDR2 (germline): LGHDT, YNNKEL (reference sequence). CDR3 size: 15 residues. V shed 1 base and J shed 5 bases, with 12 bases lying between them. The CDR3: CASSQASSDHNEQFF. CDR3 DNA sequence: TGTGCCAGCAGCCAAGCGTCTAGCGATCACAATGAGCAGTTCTTC.

This clonotype was seen only a few times. The V call is TRBV4-1, the J call TRBJ2-7; tentatively, D is TRBD1 (6 bases). Trimming took 0 bases from V and 4 from J, leaving 10 bases between them. The CDR3 is made up of 14 amino acids. Germline loops: CDR1 MGHRA, CDR2 YSYEKL. The DNA for the CDR3 is TGCGCCAGCAGCCAAGAGGTAGGACAGTACGAGCAGTACTTC. Translated, it gives CASSQEVGQYEQYF.

This clonotype has a count of ten or more. V gene TRBV7-8 combines with J gene TRBJ1-2, with TRBD1 identical over 7 bases. This CDR3 is 12 amino acids long. Germline CDR1 and CDR2: SGHVS and FQNEAQ. Trimming removed 3 bases from V and 8 bases from J; junction bases left unmatched: 3. The CDR3 is CASSFPGGGYTF. DNA of the CDR3: TGTGCCAGCAGCTTTCCAGGGGGGGGCTACACCTTC.

This clonotype was seen repeatedly, ten times or more. V and J are TRBV7-8 and TRBJ2-2; 8 positions match TRBD1. This CDR3 is 16 amino acids long. The V gene's germline CDR1 is SGHVS and CDR2 FQNEAQ. The V and J ends lost 4 bases and 2 bases, in that order; junction bases with no gene match: 6. In nucleotides, the CDR3 is TGTGCCAGCAGCTCTCGGACAGGGCCAAACACCGGGGAGCTGTTTTTT. It encodes CASSSRTGPNTGELFF.